This entry lists 26 T cell receptor beta chains sequenced from one sample in a study of Tregs in tolerant kidney transplant recipients (dated 2019 in TCRdb). Library construction relied on the immunoSEQ multiplex PCR assay. What TCRdb holds here is the immuneACCESS table cut down to in-frame rearrangements. Part of the clones is not present; checked against another copy, under half of the missing clones reflect an unresolved V gene, and the others are unexplained. The sample yields roughly 250,000 clones; roughly 84% were counted once. The ten most abundant clones make up about 0.64% of the sample. Sample: CD4+ T cells from blood. These receptors originate from a human donor in good health.

The genes are TRBV9 and TRBJ2-7; D unclear. CDR1 and CDR2 (germline): SGDLS, YYNGEE. Trimming removed 5 bases from V and 0 bases from J, with 12 bases in between. This CDR3 contains 14 residues. CDR3 in amino acids: CASSLTSHSYEQYF. As DNA, the CDR3 is TGTGCCAGCAGTCTTACATCTCACTCCTACGAGCAGTACTTC.

This clone was detected only once. The chain carries TRBV13 and TRBJ1-1, with D maybe TRBD1 (6 bases). The CDR3 runs 16 residues. With 5 bases removed from V and 3 bases from J, the gap between germline ends came to 19 bases. Germline V gene sequence: CDR1 PRHDT, CDR2 FYEKMQ (reference sequence). In DNA form, the CDR3 reads TGTGCCAGCAGCAACAAACAGGGTGTGGAGGACACTGAAGCTTTCTTT. It yields the protein CASSNKQGVEDTEAFF.

The chain carries TRBV6-8 and TRBJ2-2, with 12 nucleotides matching TRBD2. Per germline, CDR1 MNHGY and CDR2 SAAAGT. After removal of 6 bases from V and 2 bases from J, the junction contained 10 bases not matched to a gene. The CDR3 is 18 amino acids. The CDR3 region is CASSPTSGGPPNTGELFF. CDR3 nucleotides: TGTGCCAGCAGCCCCACTAGCGGGGGGCCGCCTAACACCGGGGAGCTGTTTTTT.

This clone was counted between two and nine times. The J gene is TRBJ2-2, the V gene TRBV13, with 11 positions matching TRBD1. The CDR3 is 16 residues long. Losses at the gene ends were 5 bases for V and 6 bases for J; bases not matched to a gene: 8. CDR1 and CDR2 from the germline V gene are PRHDT and FYEKMQ (reference sequence). The DNA of the CDR3 is TGTGCCAGCAGCCCTTCCCGGGACAGGGGGTCCGGGGAGCTGTTTTTT. It codes for CASSPSRDRGSGELFF.

This chain connects TRBV10-3 to TRBJ2-1; D uncertain. Per the germline V gene, CDR1 is ENHRY and CDR2 is SYGVKD. The CDR3 spans 13 residues. V shed 2 bases and J shed 6 bases, with 8 bases lying between them. CDR3 protein: CAISETGVNEQFF. The CDR3 DNA is TGTGCCATCAGTGAGACTGGGGTCAATGAGCAGTTCTTC.

In this sample, this clone turned up a few times. The same CDR3 arises from other DNA sequences in this sample as well. The chain joins TRBV5-1 to TRBJ1-3, with 7 bases lining up with TRBD1. The germline gives CDR1 SGHRS, CDR2 YFSETQ. Trimming took 0 bases from V and 3 from J; bases not matched to a gene: 3. CDR3 length: 15 amino acids. This chain's CDR3 is CASSLGQGDGNTIYF. CDR3 in DNA: TGCGCCAGCAGCTTGGGGCAGGGGGATGGAAACACCATATATTTT.

V usage is TRBV7-9 and J usage is TRBJ1-2; 8 bases agree with TRBD1. The CDR3 totals 13 residues. V gave up 5 bases and J gave up 4 bases; unmatched junction bases: 3. CDR1 SEHNR and CDR2 FQNEAQ come from the germline V gene (reference sequence). CDR3 DNA: TGTGCCAGCAGCCATGGACAGGGCTATGGCTACACCTTC. Protein product: CASSHGQGYGYTF.

The chain combines TRBV19 with TRBJ2-1, with D possibly TRBD1 on 6 matching bases. The CDR3 loop spans 14 amino acids. V was clipped by 3 bases and J by 8 bases, with 14 bases between them. The V gene's germline CDR1 is LNHDA and CDR2 SQIVND (reference sequence). CDR3 sequence: CASSMWAGDDEQFF. CDR3 in DNA: TGTGCCAGTAGTATGTGGGCAGGGGACGATGAGCAGTTCTTC.

The chain uses TRBV27 and TRBJ2-5, with D uncertain. Germline V gene sequence: CDR1 MNHEY, CDR2 SMNVEV (reference sequence). V was pared by 6 bases and J by 3 bases, with 2 bases between. CDR3 length: 10 residues. The CDR3 sequence: CASSEETQYF. The CDR3 coding sequence is TGTGCCAGCAGCGAAGAGACCCAGTACTTC.

The CDR3 reads CASRIHRNNNYGYTF. The CDR3 DNA reads TGCGCCAGCAGAATACATAGAAACAATAACTATGGCTACACCTTC. The J gene is TRBJ1-2, the V gene TRBV5-1; D remains unclear. Trimming removed 5 bases from V and 1 base from J, with 15 bases in between. Germline V CDR1 and CDR2: SGHRS, YFSETQ. This CDR3 is built from 15 residues.

This chain uses TRBV6-6 with TRBJ2-7; 10 bases match TRBD2. This CDR3 has 13 amino acids. Germline V gives CDR1 MNHNY, CDR2 SVGAGI (reference sequence). V shed 6 bases and J 4 bases; nucleotides not matched to a gene: 3. The CDR3 region has the DNA TGTGCCAGCAGATTAGCGGGGGGTTACGAGCAGTACTTC. Protein product: CASRLAGGYEQYF.

The rearrangement links TRBV18 to TRBJ1-2; TRBD1 might be the D (5 bases). CDR1 is KGHSH and CDR2 is LQKENI in the germline V gene. The ends were cut back, 5 bases at V and 2 bases at J, with 9 bases in the middle. The CDR3 covers 13 residues. CDR3 nucleotides: TGTGCCAGCTCAGCAGGGCAAAACTATGGCTACACCTTC. Translated, it gives CASSAGQNYGYTF.

J is TRBJ2-4 and V is TRBV4-2; TRBD2 matches at 13 bases. The V segment lost 1 base and the J segment 2 bases; nucleotides outside the gene matches: 5. Germline V gene lookup returns CDR1 LGHNA and CDR2 YNFKEQ. The CDR3 loop spans 18 amino acids. CDR3: CASSQVTSGGATKNIQYF. CDR3 nucleotide sequence: TGTGCCAGCAGCCAAGTCACTAGCGGGGGGGCAACCAAAAACATTCAGTACTTC.

The DNA for the CDR3 is TGTGCCAGCAGCTCAGCACTCAAGGGGCACACTGAAGCTTTCTTT. Its protein product is CASSSALKGHTEAFF. The chain has TRBV5-4 and TRBJ1-1; D possibly corresponds to TRBD1 (5 bases). There are 15 residues in the CDR3. Deletions cut 3 bases from V and 3 bases from J, with 15 bases between. The germline gives CDR1 SGHNT, CDR2 YYREEE (reference sequence).

The chain employs TRBV5-4 and TRBJ2-2; 9 nucleotides align to TRBD1. Germline V CDR1 and CDR2: SGHNT, YYREEE (reference sequence). The CDR3 contains 15 residues. V was clipped by 4 bases and J by 3 bases; unmatched bases: 4. This chain's CDR3 is CASSIDRGDTGELFF. The CDR3 nucleotides are TGTGCCAGCAGCATCGACAGGGGGGACACCGGGGAGCTGTTTTTT.

The rearrangement joins TRBV5-1 to TRBJ2-1; 15 positions match TRBD2. V was pared by 4 bases and J by 7 bases, with 9 bases of the junction left unmatched. This CDR3 region has 17 residues. Germline V gene data show CDR1 as SGHRS and CDR2 as YFSETQ. CDR3 nucleotides: TGCGCCAGCAGCCCCCGGACTAGCGGGAGGGCCGGGAATGAGCAGTTCTTC. Protein product: CASSPRTSGRAGNEQFF.

V usage is TRBV18 and J usage is TRBJ2-6; no clear D gene. Trimming left V 4 bases short and J 0 bases short, with 7 bases between. CDR1 and CDR2 (germline): KGHSH, LQKENI. The CDR3 extends over 15 amino acids. The CDR3 region is CASSLMISGANVLTF. The CDR3 DNA reads TGTGCCAGCTCACTCATGATCTCTGGGGCCAACGTCCTGACTTTC.

Only one count was recorded for this clone. The chain uses TRBV5-1 and TRBJ1-5, with TRBD1 matching 7 bases. The CDR3 totals 15 residues. CDR1 and CDR2 (germline): SGHRS, YFSETQ. After removal of 3 bases from V and 4 bases from J, the junction contained 7 bases not matched to a gene. The CDR3 reads CASSWETGPNQPQHF. The CDR3, as DNA: TGCGCCAGCAGCTGGGAGACAGGGCCTAATCAGCCCCAGCATTTT.

The CDR3 loop reads CASSSGGSADTQYF. As DNA, the CDR3 is TGTGCCAGTAGTTCCGGGGGTAGCGCAGATACGCAGTATTTT. This chain connects TRBV19 to TRBJ2-3; D is possibly TRBD2 (6 bases). Trimming stripped 5 bases from V and 4 bases from J, with 13 bases between. Germline V gene sequence: CDR1 LNHDA, CDR2 SQIVND (reference sequence). The length of the CDR3 is 14 residues.

The chain employs TRBV12-5 and TRBJ2-1; possibly TRBD2 for D (6 bases). Trimming cost V 2 bases and J 1 base, with 18 bases left between them. CDR3 length equals 18 residues. Germline V lookup: CDR1 LGHNT, CDR2 FRNRAP. This chain's CDR3 is CASGLKLMGGGSYNEQFF. Written as DNA, the CDR3 is TGTGCTAGTGGTTTGAAGCTGATGGGGGGAGGATCCTACAATGAGCAGTTCTTC.

The chain uses TRBV7-2 and TRBJ2-7; 8 positions agree with TRBD1. The CDR3 consists of 15 residues. The V gene end was trimmed by 3 bases and the J gene end by 2 bases; junction bases not matched to a gene: 6. The germline CDR1 and CDR2 sequences are SGHTA and FQGNSA. The CDR3 DNA sequence: TGTGCCAGCAGCTTCACCGGACAGGGCCCCTACGAGCAGTACTTC. It codes for CASSFTGQGPYEQYF.

The chain combines TRBV10-3 with TRBJ1-2; a possible D gene is TRBD1 (6 bases). Germline V lookup: CDR1 ENHRY, CDR2 SYGVKD. The CDR3 has 15 residues. The germline V and J ends were trimmed by 6 bases and 3 bases, with 17 bases remaining between them. The CDR3 DNA sequence: TGTGCCATCAGCACCCAAGGGACACGCGACTATGGCTACACCTTC. It codes for CAISTQGTRDYGYTF.

This clone was found once. The gene calls are TRBV4-1 and TRBJ2-7; D perhaps matches TRBD1 (6 bases). The CDR3 extends over 15 amino acids. V was shortened by 0 bases and J by 2 bases, with 11 bases between the two germline ends. Germline V gives CDR1 MGHRA, CDR2 YSYEKL. CDR3 amino acids: CASSQDRDIAYEQYF. Here the CDR3 DNA reads TGCGCCAGCAGCCAAGACCGGGACATAGCCTACGAGCAGTACTTC.

The chain employs TRBV7-9 and TRBJ1-4; 7 bases align to TRBD1. The CDR3 loop spans 15 amino acids. V trimming: 2 bases; J trimming: 4 bases; junction bases outside the gene matches: 4. Germline CDR1 SEHNR, CDR2 FQNEAQ (reference sequence). DNA of the CDR3: TGTGCCAGCAGCTTAAAGGGACAGTTTAATGAAAAACTGTTTTTT. Translating it yields CASSLKGQFNEKLFF.

This clone was seen just once. The V gene is TRBV25-1, the J gene TRBJ1-2; 7 nucleotides match TRBD1. The V and J ends lost 7 bases and 8 bases, in that order; junction bases with no gene match: 7. Germline-derived CDR1 and CDR2 are MGHDK and SYGVNS. The CDR3 contains 12 residues. In DNA form, the CDR3 reads TGTGCCAGCAAAAGGACAGGTGAAGGCTACACCTTC. Its translation is CASKRTGEGYTF.

This rearrangement joins TRBV11-2 to TRBJ2-1; a possible D gene is TRBD1 (6 bases). The CDR3 is 16 amino acids. CDR1 is SGHAT and CDR2 is FQNNGV in the germline V gene. V gave up 1 base and J gave up 0 bases, with 10 bases separating them. The CDR3 sequence: CASSLGPDSSYNEQFF. CDR3 in DNA: TGTGCCAGCAGCTTAGGTCCGGACAGCTCCTACAATGAGCAGTTCTTC.